The next 19 T cell receptor beta chains were all read from a single sample in a study of Graves' ophthalmopathy and Graves' hyperthyroidism. Amplification targeted the TCR beta CDR3 regions, with RNA transcripts as the source material. After a first-round RT-PCR with HTBI primers, a second-round multiplex PCR was run. TCRdb called the multiplex PCR reads again in MiXCR, with one record for every CDR3 protein. The table has about 660,000 distinct CDR3 sequences, roughly 41% seen once. The sample was peripheral blood. The receptor source for this set is an adult man with Graves' ophthalmopathy.

This clonotype was seen at least ten times. The chain carries TRBV7-9 and TRBJ2-7; D is uncertain. Germline V gene data show CDR1 as SEHNR and CDR2 as FQNEAQ (reference sequence). The CDR3 is 12 residues long. Trimming shortened V by 4 bases and J by 7 bases, and 11 bases separated the two germline ends. The CDR3 DNA reads TGTGCCAGCAGCTACGCTGACGGGGAGCAGTACTTC. Translation gives CASSYADGEQYF.

V usage is TRBV7-9 and J usage is TRBJ2-2; TRBD1 might be the D (5 bases). Germline V gene lookup returns CDR1 SEHNR and CDR2 FQNEAQ (reference sequence). This CDR3 is built from 14 residues. V lost 8 bases, J lost 1 base, and 11 bases lay in between. DNA for the CDR3: TGTGCCAGCTCGAAGGGGCTGAACACCGGGGAGCTGTTTTTT. Amino acids: CASSKGLNTGELFF.

In this sample, this clonotype turned up many times. The V call is TRBV20-1, the J call TRBJ2-7, with TRBD2 as a possible D gene (5 bases). V dropped 0 bases and J dropped 3 bases, with 15 bases sitting between them. The CDR3 sequence is 15 residues long. CDR1 and CDR2 from the germline V gene are DFQATT and SNEGSKA (reference sequence). CDR3 coding DNA: TGCAGTGCTAGAGATCTGGCGGGTGGAAACTACGAGCAGTACTTC. Encoded protein: CSARDLAGGNYEQYF.

This clonotype was detected many times. This chain uses TRBV29-1 with TRBJ1-1; a possible D gene is TRBD1 (6 bases). The ends were cut back, 3 bases at V and 4 bases at J, with 18 bases in the middle. Germline CDR1 reads SQVTM; CDR2 reads ANQGSEA. This CDR3 has 15 residues. DNA of the CDR3: TGCAGCGTTGAGAAGGGGGGTCGGCGGCCCACTGAAGCTTTCTTT. Encoded protein: CSVEKGGRRPTEAFF.

The chain links TRBV7-2 to TRBJ1-1; 7 bases agree with TRBD1. The CDR3 is 19 amino acids. Germline CDR1 SGHTA, CDR2 FQGNSA. J was trimmed by 2 bases and V by 3 bases; bases with no gene match: 18. CDR3 coding DNA: TGTGCCAGCAGCTTCGGACTAGCGGGGCAGGGGGGGCAAAACACTGAAGCTTTCTTT. It translates to CASSFGLAGQGGQNTEAFF.

Worth noting for this clonotype: Being one base from a much bigger clone, this may be a read error. This chain links TRBV10-3 with TRBJ1-5; D possibly corresponds to TRBD1 (5 bases). This CDR3 comprises 15 residues. CDR1 and CDR2 from the germline V gene are ENHRY and SYGVKD. The CDR3 region has the DNA TGTGCCAGCAGCTCCCGCTGGGGGGGGGATCAGCCCCGGCATTTT. It specifies CASSSRWGGDQPRHF.

This clonotype was recorded at least ten times. The chain couples TRBV2 to TRBJ1-6; D ambiguous. Germline V gene sequence: CDR1 SNHLY, CDR2 FYNNEI. Between the trimmed V and J ends, which lost 6 bases and 6 bases, there was a span of 15 bases. This CDR3 comprises 15 residues. The CDR3 is CASSIDAGSNSPLHF. DNA of the CDR3: TGTGCCAGCAGCATCGACGCTGGATCTAATTCACCCCTCCACTTT.

A single count supports this clonotype. This chain links TRBV25-1 with TRBJ1-3; tentative D call: TRBD1 (5 bases). The CDR3 is made up of 16 amino acids. Germline assignment: CDR1 MGHDK and CDR2 SYGVNS. V gave up 4 bases and J gave up 0 bases, with 13 bases separating them. Here the CDR3 DNA reads TGTGCCAGCAGTGCGACCGGGACCGACTCTGGAAACACCATATATTTT. Its translation is CASSATGTDSGNTIYF. Full variable domain (remainder filled in from reference TRBV25-1 and TRBJ1-3): EADIYQTPRYLVIGTGKKITLECSQTMGHDKMYWYQQDPGMELHLIHYSYGVNSTEKGDLSSESTVSRIRTEHFPLTLESARPSHTSQYLCASSATGTDSGNTIYFGEGSWLTVV.

About this clonotype itself: This clone may be a read error of a much larger clone one base away. In DNA, the CDR3 is TGTGCCAGCAGCTGGTCAGGGGTGACGGGGGCCAACGTCCCGACTTTC. Translated, it gives CASSWSGVTGANVPTF. V is TRBV5-4 and J is TRBJ2-6; either TRBD1 or TRBD2 may supply D (6 bases each). Germline assignment: CDR1 SGHNT and CDR2 YYREEE (reference sequence). The CDR3 length is 16 residues.

In its sample, this clonotype was seen many times. V usage is TRBV29-1 and J usage is TRBJ2-2, with TRBD2 matching 7 bases. Germline CDR1 and CDR2: SQVTM and ANQGSEA. Unmatched junction bases numbered 12, after V lost 0 bases and J lost 2 bases. The CDR3 spans 18 residues. CDR3 in DNA: TGCAGCGTTGAAGATCCCGCGGGGGAGCGGGGTAACACCGGGGAGCTGTTTTTT. Translation: CSVEDPAGERGNTGELFF.

In regard to this clonotype: One end of the junction is discordant with germline, which a read error may explain. The V call is TRBV7-2, the J call TRBJ1-3; no definite D call. Germline values: CDR1 SGHTA, CDR2 FQGNSA. This CDR3 has 16 residues. Here the CDR3 DNA reads TGTGCCGGCAGTCGCGGCCCGGTCTCCTCTGGAAACACCATATATTTT. It translates to CAGSRGPVSSGNTIYF.

This clonotype was detected a few times. The chain combines TRBV30 with TRBJ1-2; the D gene is possibly TRBD1 (6 bases). The germline V gene encodes CDR1 GTSNPN and CDR2 SVGIG (reference sequence). V lost 3 bases to trimming and J lost 2 bases, with 10 bases between them. The length of the CDR3 is 13 residues. The CDR3 loop is CAWRGTGNYGYTF. The DNA for the CDR3 is TGTGCCTGGAGAGGAACAGGGAACTATGGCTACACCTTC.

In this sample, this clonotype turned up a few times. The gene calls are TRBV5-5 and TRBJ2-5, with D unresolved. V was clipped by 4 bases and J by 1 base, with 23 bases between them. The CDR3 contains 18 residues. CDR1 and CDR2 from the germline V gene are SGHKS and YYEKEE (reference sequence). The CDR3 DNA is TGTGCCAGCAGCCAAGATCACCTAGGGTGCTATTTCCAAGAGACCCAGTACTTC. Translated: CASSQDHLGCYFQETQYF.

This clonotype was observed once. The chain combines TRBV29-1 with TRBJ2-3; TRBD2 aligns across 8 bases. J lost 11 bases, V lost 2 bases, and 15 bases had no gene match. From germline, CDR1 is SQVTM and CDR2 ANQGSEA. The CDR3 covers 15 residues. CDR3 region: CSVEPLRGGNNEQYF. The CDR3 DNA is TGCAGCGTTGAACCCCTACGGGGGGGAAACAATGAGCAGTATTTT.

This clonotype was found many times. The rearrangement links TRBV7-8 to TRBJ2-7; D not certain. Trimming cost V 2 bases and J 2 bases, with 13 bases left between them. Looked up from germline, CDR1 is SGHVS and CDR2 is FQNEAQ. CDR3 size: 15 residues. This CDR3 is CASSLSRTSPYEQYF. The CDR3 bases are TGTGCCAGCAGCTTATCAAGAACGTCACCCTACGAGCAGTACTTC.

This clonotype was detected many times. The chain joins TRBV7-2 to TRBJ1-2; tentative D call: TRBD1 (6 bases). The CDR3 has 14 residues. The germline V and J ends were trimmed by 4 bases and 8 bases, with 17 bases remaining between them. Germline V gene data show CDR1 as SGHTA and CDR2 as FQGNSA. The CDR3 region is CASSSWTVGRGYTF. CDR3 nucleotides: TGTGCCAGCAGCTCCTGGACAGTAGGCCGCGGCTACACCTTC.

This clonotype was detected many times. The rearrangement links TRBV15 to TRBJ2-5, with 8 bases that match TRBD1. The CDR3 has 17 amino acids. The germline gives CDR1 LNHNV, CDR2 YYDKDF (reference sequence). V dropped 4 bases and J dropped 7; count of bases not matched to a gene: 17. As DNA, the CDR3 is TGTGCCACCAGCACAGGGTCAGGACAGGGTGCGCTCGGGACCCAGTACTTC. It encodes CATSTGSGQGALGTQYF.

At least ten counts were recorded for this clonotype. The chain links TRBV7-8 to TRBJ2-2, with 8 bases identical to TRBD1. This CDR3 contains 14 residues. The germline CDR1 and CDR2 sequences are SGHVS and FQNEAQ. V gave up 8 bases and J gave up 5 bases; unmatched junction bases: 7. DNA for the CDR3: TGTGCCAGCGGCAGGACAGGGCTAACCGGGGAGCTGTTTTTT. Translated: CASGRTGLTGELFF.

This clonotype was detected only once. The CDR3 does not end in the conserved phenylalanine or tryptophan, so this is likely a read error. Because the CDR3's place on the DNA is in doubt, the DNA is left out and the CDR3 is given as listed by TCRdb. The genes are TRBV6-6 and TRBJ1-1; the D call TRBD1 from the table was never checked on the DNA. 8 amino acids form the CDR3, both terminal residues included. Germline V gene sequence: CDR1 MNHNY, CDR2 SVGAGI (reference sequence). CDR3 region: CASSYNRD.